The rows below give T cell receptor beta chains drawn from one sample of a study of blood T cell repertoires in COVID-19. Method: immunoSEQ multiplex PCR; TCRdb's copy keeps in-frame clones and lacks some. The table includes 130,000 to 150,000 clones, over 75% detected once. The sample taken for sequencing was peripheral blood. The origin of the receptors is a man aged 55-75 years with active or convalescent COVID-19. CDR3s include the opening cysteine and the closing phenylalanine or tryptophan. D genes are given only for firm matches. Only some rows state a clone size, as once, few, many or a class for expanded clones.

V gene	J gene	clone size	D gene	CDR3 DNA	CDR3 protein
TRBV5-5	TRBJ1-1	-	-	TGTGCCAGCAGCGTCGGGTTGAACACTGAAGCTTTCTTT	CASSVGLNTEAFF
TRBV10-3	TRBJ1-3	-	-	TGTGCCATCAGTGAGTCGCGGTCCTCTGGAAACACCATATATTTT	CAISESRSSGNTIYF
TRBV6-2/TRBV6-3	TRBJ2-1	few	-	TGTGCCAGCAGTTCTGGAGGCCGCTCCTACAATGAGCAGTTCTTC	CASSSGGRSYNEQFF
TRBV19	TRBJ2-2	many	TRBD2	TGTGCCAGTAGTATGATAGCGGGCGGGGAGCTGTTTTTT	CASSMIAGGELFF
TRBV9	TRBJ2-5	once	-	TGTGCCAGCAGCGTAGGTGTTAGCGGCCTAGAGACCCAGTACTTC	CASSVGVSGLETQYF
TRBV27	TRBJ2-7	-	-	TGTGCCAGCAGTTTATCGCCCTCCCCAGGGGCGACCTACGAGCAGTACTTC	CASSLSPSPGATYEQYF
TRBV28	TRBJ2-1	-	TRBD1	TGTGCCAGCAGTTTAATCACCATGCAGGGGGCCTACAATGAGCAGTTCTTC	CASSLITMQGAYNEQFF
TRBV5-5	TRBJ2-7	-	-	TGTGCCAGCAGCTTGGCCCAGGGCATCGCCTACGAGCAGTACTTC	CASSLAQGIAYEQYF
TRBV27	TRBJ1-6	-	-	TGTGCCAGCAGTTCCATTGAATCAGGGATGCTATCACCCCTCCACTTT	CASSSIESGMLSPLHF
TRBV15	TRBJ2-2	-	TRBD2	TGTGCCACCCATCCTAGCGGGAGGGACACCGGGGAGCTGTTTTTT	CATHPSGRDTGELFF
TRBV3-1/TRBV3-2	TRBJ1-2	few	TRBD1	TGTGCCAGCAGCCTTGGGACAGGGAACTATGGCTACACCTTC	CASSLGTGNYGYTF
TRBV28	TRBJ2-7	-	TRBD1	TGTGCCGGCAGTGAAGGACAGGCCCCCTACGAGCAGTACTTC	CAGSEGQAPYEQYF
TRBV25-1	TRBJ1-4	-	-	TGTGCCAGCACTGACAGGCCAACTAATGAAAAACTGTTTTTT	CASTDRPTNEKLFF
TRBV19	TRBJ1-6	once	-	TGTGCCAGTAGTAACCAGGGGTCCGCGCGTTCACCCCTCCACTTT	CASSNQGSARSPLHF
TRBV7-3	TRBJ2-1	-	TRBD2	TGTGCCAGCAGCTTTGTAGCGGGAGCCTACAATGAGCAGTTCTTC	CASSFVAGAYNEQFF
TRBV28	TRBJ2-7	few	TRBD1	TGTGCCAGCAGTGTCCCGGGACAGGGGGCGGGCTCCTACGAGCAGTACTTC	CASSVPGQGAGSYEQYF
TRBV9	TRBJ1-1	-	-	TGTGCCAGCAGCGAAATGCCGGCGGGCACTGAAGCTTTCTTT	CASSEMPAGTEAFF
TRBV30	TRBJ2-7	few	-	TGTGCCTGGAGTGTAGGGGGATACCCCTACGAGCAGTACTTC	CAWSVGGYPYEQYF
TRBV5-5	TRBJ1-1	-	-	TGTGCCAGCAGCACGACAGCGAACACTGAAGCTTTCTTT	CASSTTANTEAFF
TRBV5-1	TRBJ2-7	-	TRBD2	TGCGCCAGCTATAGTAGCGGGTCCGCCGGGCAGTACTTC	CASYSSGSAGQYF
TRBV4-2	TRBJ2-7	-	TRBD2	TGTGCCAGCAGCCAAGATGAGTCTAGCGGGCACTACGAGCAGTACTTC	CASSQDESSGHYEQYF
TRBV6-5	TRBJ2-7	-	-	TGTGCCAGCAGCCTGGGGGGGCTTTACTACGAGCAGTACTTC	CASSLGGLYYEQYF
TRBV6-1	TRBJ1-6	-	-	TGTGCCAGCAGTGATGTGTCAGTGAATTCACCCCTCCACTTT	CASSDVSVNSPLHF
TRBV9	TRBJ2-7	-	TRBD1	TGTGCCAGCAGCGCTACCGGGACAGGAACCTACGAGCAGTACTTC	CASSATGTGTYEQYF